These T cell receptor beta chains were read from a single sample in a study of T cells in localized non-small cell lung cancer. Repertoires were generated with immunoSEQ multiplex PCR, while TCRdb's copy carries only in-frame clones and drops some. Among 43,000 or so clones listed, more than 85% were seen once. Sequenced here: PBMCs, sampled before any cancer treatment. The receptors shown here come from a woman aged 40 to 75 with stage II lung adenocarcinoma. The CDR3 runs from the conserved cysteine through the conserved F or W.

V gene	J gene	CDR3 protein
TRBV28	TRBJ1-2	CASSLLGNGYTF
TRBV5-4	TRBJ2-1	CASSLPGEIYNEQFF
TRBV28	TRBJ2-3	CASRSHRDGSTQYF
TRBV6-5	TRBJ1-1	CASSLRGGVEAFF
TRBV7-9	TRBJ1-5	CASSSNGGSNQPQHF
TRBV5-1	TRBJ1-4	CASSPGTNEKLFF
TRBV7-9	TRBJ2-7	CASSPGGSGYEQYF
TRBV5-5	TRBJ2-1	CASSLAYNEQFF
TRBV28	TRBJ2-7	CASRRTGGGEQYF
TRBV10-3	TRBJ1-6	CAISESDGLRNYSPLHF
TRBV2	TRBJ1-1	CATLTQGNAEAFF
TRBV6-5	TRBJ2-2	CASSYTRGVGELFF
TRBV6-1	TRBJ2-4	CASSEQAPSLAKNIQYF
TRBV5-8	TRBJ1-2	CASSPKRGLANYGYTF
TRBV6-5	TRBJ1-4	CASRGNEKLFF
TRBV7-9	TRBJ2-1	CASSTGQGAYNEQFF
TRBV15	TRBJ2-1	CATSRKTTDVPNEQFF
TRBV5-6	TRBJ2-7	CASSLARGLVTYEQYF
TRBV28	TRBJ1-2	CASSYIYGYTF
TRBV5-6	TRBJ2-2	CASSPRDYNTGELFF
TRBV4-1	TRBJ2-7	CASSRAQGYEQYF
TRBV18	TRBJ2-5	CASSPRETQYF
TRBV4-1	TRBJ1-4	CASRPIGGANEKLFF
TRBV9	TRBJ1-5	CASSVGGSVLQPQHF
TRBV11-2	TRBJ1-2	CASSSGQDGYTF
TRBV7-9	TRBJ2-2	CASGHPLGHGELFF
TRBV6-5	TRBJ2-3	CASKSEAGPTDTQYF
TRBV5-1	TRBJ2-5	CASSFSPGGETQYF
TRBV5-5	TRBJ2-1	CASSPTGAPYDEQFF
TRBV6-1	TRBJ1-2	CASSDALGGMIYGYTF
TRBV7-8	TRBJ1-4	CASSLQGNEKLFF
TRBV18	TRBJ1-4	CASSPQRGRRTNEKLFF
TRBV7-9	TRBJ2-3	CASSSSLGTQYF
TRBV19	TRBJ1-1	CASSIVGTGTEAFF
TRBV4-1	TRBJ1-4	CASTSRGTGGEKLFF
TRBV7-2	TRBJ1-3	CASSLSNPVGTIYF
TRBV18	TRBJ1-5	CASSPERNQPQHF
TRBV6-6	TRBJ1-5	CASSSGAQPQHF
TRBV28	TRBJ2-1	CASIRTGFSSYNEQFF
TRBV9	TRBJ1-2	CASSAINRDRGDGYTF
TRBV5-6	TRBJ1-2	CASSLSGFYGYTF
TRBV6-4	TRBJ2-1	CASSDRGGLAGKVRGEQFF
TRBV19	TRBJ2-5	CASSYDGGSSSKTQYF
TRBV19	TRBJ1-2	CASSTRPGNQRSYTF
TRBV18	TRBJ1-1	CASSPNPGHTEAFF
TRBV11-3	TRBJ2-1	CASSLGPNEQFF
TRBV2	TRBJ2-2	CASTTLDPRLAGTTGELFF
TRBV6-5	TRBJ2-1	CASRGIEGRVNEQFF